These T cell receptor beta chains were read from a single sample in a study of T cell repertoires in cytomegalovirus infection. Each CDR3 protein is one row after TCRdb ran MiXCR on the reads. The top ten hold about 12% of the sample, which has just over 300,000 distinct CDR3 sequences, about a sixth seen once. Source material: PBMCs. The receptor set was obtained from a human donor in good health (CMV status not recorded). Some clones in this sample may be carry-over from other donors' samples. The CDR3 runs from the conserved cysteine through the conserved F or W. The D gene is left open where the match is weak. Clone size is shown for a subset of rows, as once, few, many or a class of expanded clone.

TRBJ2-7	many	TRBV12-3/TRBV12-4	TRBD1	TGTGCCAGCAGTAGACCGCCAGGGACAGTCCACGAGCAGTACTTC	CASSRPPGTVHEQYF
TRBJ1-6	many	TRBV24-1	TRBD1	TGTGCCACCAGTGATGGCGGACCGCAGGGGGCTGGATCGCATAGGCCCTATAATTCACCCCTCCACTTT	CATSDGGPQGAGSHRPYNSPLHF
TRBJ1-2	NA	TRBV5-4	NA	TGTGCCAGCAGCTTGTCACCGGATGGCTACACCTTC	CASSLSPDGYTF
TRBJ2-2	NA	TRBV20-1	TRBD2	TGCAGTGCTCCGCGGGGGGAGACCGGGGAGCTGTTTTTT	CSAPRGETGELFF
TRBJ2-7	NA	TRBV6-6	NA	TGTGCCAGCAGTTTCGGACCACTTAGACGGGAGCAGTACTTC	CASSFGPLRREQYF
TRBJ2-3	few	TRBV4-2	NA	TGTGCCAGCAGCCAAGAGCCATGGGTTGGGCAGTATTTT	CASSQEPWVGQYF
TRBJ1-3	few	TRBV4-1	NA	TGCGCCAGCAGCCAAGATGCGTACGGGGCCTCTGGAAACACCATATATTTT	CASSQDAYGASGNTIYF
TRBJ1-1	NA	TRBV19	NA	TGTGCCATTAGCCCCACAAATATCCCGAACACTGAAGCTTTCTTT	CAISPTNIPNTEAFF
TRBJ1-2	NA	TRBV29-1	TRBD1	TGCAGCGTTGAAGAGTCGCAGGGGGCGCCCGGCCATGGCTACACCTTC	CSVEESQGAPGHGYTF
TRBJ2-7	many	TRBV12-3/TRBV12-4	NA	TGTGCCAGCAGTTCAGGGACGGTCTCCTACGAGCAGTACTTC	CASSSGTVSYEQYF
TRBJ1-5	NA	TRBV28	NA	TGTGCCAGCAGTTTGAGGTATACAGGAACGATCAATCAGCCCCAGCATTTT	CASSLRYTGTINQPQHF
TRBJ1-5	many	TRBV6-1	NA	TGTGCCAGCAGTTGGGGGGAGGATCAGCCCCAGCATTTT	CASSWGEDQPQHF
TRBJ1-1	many	TRBV7-2	NA	TGTGCCAGCAGCTTATCCCCGGTCGAAGCTTTCTTT	CASSLSPVEAFF
TRBJ2-7	NA	TRBV6-2/TRBV6-3	NA	TGTGCCACTTTGGACCGTACGGACTCCTACGAGCAGTACTTC	CATLDRTDSYEQYF
TRBJ1-6	few	TRBV4-1	NA	TGCGCCAGCAGCCCGAGGGTCGGATCACCCCTCCACTTT	CASSPRVGSPLHF
TRBJ2-5	few	TRBV4-3	NA	TGCGCCAGCAGCCAAGTCAACAGTCAAGAGACCCAGTACTTC	CASSQVNSQETQYF
TRBJ1-3	many	TRBV4-1	NA	TGCGCCAGCAGCCAACTATTTTTCCGGGGAACTGGAAACACCATATATTTT	CASSQLFFRGTGNTIYF
TRBJ1-4	NA	TRBV2	TRBD1	TGTGCCAGCAGCTCAATTGCCGGGACAGGGCGGGAAAAACTGTTTTTT	CASSSIAGTGREKLFF
TRBJ2-5	NA	TRBV2	TRBD1	TGTGCCAGCAGATCAGGGGGCGCAGGGGAGACCCAGTACTTC	CASRSGGAGETQYF
TRBJ2-1	NA	TRBV20-1	NA	TGCAGTGCTAGAGATCTCGTCTTTAGCTCCTACAATGAGCAGTTCTTC	CSARDLVFSSYNEQFF
TRBJ2-3	many	TRBV7-2	TRBD1	TGTGCCAGCAGCTTAATGGGACAGGGAATCGCAGATACGCAGTATTTT	CASSLMGQGIADTQYF
TRBJ1-2	few	TRBV15	TRBD1	TGTGCCACCAGCAGCTCTGACAGGGGGCTTCTGAATGGCTACACCTTC	CATSSSDRGLLNGYTF
TRBJ1-1	NA	TRBV29-1	NA	TGCAGCGTCGTGTGGGGGGGCACTGAAGCTTTCTTT	CSVVWGGTEAFF
TRBJ2-3	few	TRBV20-1	NA	TGCAGTGCTAGAGATCGGCGCACCTCAGGGGATACGCAGTATTTT	CSARDRRTSGDTQYF
TRBJ1-3	NA	TRBV12-3/TRBV12-4	TRBD1	TGTGCCAGCAGCTGGACAGGTCCCTCTGGAACCACCATATATTTT	CASSWTGPSGTTIYF